This T cell receptor (beta chain) was identified during a study of T-cell memory formation after mild COVID-19. Study results and limitations: CD4+ clones that contracted lay mainly in CM and EM; CD8+ ones lay in EMRA. In pre-infection memory, a portion of responding clones appeared, which suggested that cross-reactive memory joined. The study found balanced CD4/CD8 in clones contracting day 15 to 85 and a CD4+ lean in later expanders.

Using its own MiXCR run on the 5' RACE reads, TCRdb lists one record per CDR3 protein. The sample yields roughly 410,000 distinct CDR3 sequences, roughly a quarter seen once. Comments on this clonotype: Antigen: not known.

Trimming took 6 bases from V and 2 from J, leaving 22 bases between them. Germline CDR1 reads SEHNR; CDR2 reads FQNEAQ (reference sequence). This CDR3 has 17 amino acids. The V call is TRBV7-9, the J call TRBJ2-5; weak D call: TRBD2 (5 bases). The sample was PBMCs or a T cell subset sorted from them (not recorded which). This receptor was identified in an adult woman who had mild COVID-19 (a few samples of this study predate the infection). Cell type and time point are not known. CDR3 bases: TGTGCCAGCAGTCCCAGAGGTAGCGCGGGCCCGCAAGAGACCCAGTACTTC. Residues: CASSPRGSAGPQETQYF.